This TCR beta chain was retrieved from a study of CD8 T cells in ankylosing spondylitis. TCRdb re-called the 5' RACE reads with MiXCR, one entry per CDR3 protein. The sample shows 150,000 to 200,000 distinct CDR3 sequences, 11% of them seen only once. This clonotype turned up a few times. The sequence was collected from a male donor with ankylosing spondylitis or in good health (not recorded which). Sequenced input: blood, either unsorted or a sorted T cell fraction (not recorded which).

The CDR3 is CASSYSGTGKTDTQYF. The CDR3 region has the DNA TGTGCCAGCAGTTACTCGGGGACAGGGAAAACAGATACGCAGTATTTT. This chain uses TRBV6-5 with TRBJ2-3; 9 nucleotides align to TRBD1. The CDR3 runs 16 residues. Germline trimming cut 0 bases from V and 3 bases from J; bases unmatched to any gene: 4. Germline V lookup: CDR1 MNHEY, CDR2 SVGAGI.